This T cell receptor beta chain was documented in a study of cytomegalovirus exposure and HLA in healthy donors. This table comes from immunoSEQ multiplex PCR, and its TCRdb copy is limited to in-frame clones, with some not included. The sample includes under 300,000 clones, around 85% of them seen just once. Points on this clone: What it binds is unknown.

The CDR3 is 14 residues long. V was trimmed by 7 bases and J by 2 bases, leaving 15 bases between them. The germline gives CDR1 ENHRY, CDR2 SYGVKD. The donors were in the roughly 130-subject validation cohort, distinct from the roughly 700-subject first cohort. Whole-study results and caveats: A subsequent analysis found that TCR clusters from the first cohort also tended to co-occur in the approximately 120 validation repertoires, with approximately 95% of cluster scores above 0. Cytomegalovirus-associated TCR beta chains were listed, numbering 164. Many donors shared some public TCRs, even though most TCR sequences were rare.

The sequencing input was PBMCs. This chain uses TRBV10-3 with TRBJ2-7; D is perhaps TRBD1 (7 bases). This TCR was sampled from a woman aged 25 to 39 in good health and CMV-seropositive. CDR3 sequence: CAITPAGGTYEQYF. The CDR3 nucleotides are TGTGCCATCACCCCAGCAGGGGGGACCTACGAGCAGTACTTC.